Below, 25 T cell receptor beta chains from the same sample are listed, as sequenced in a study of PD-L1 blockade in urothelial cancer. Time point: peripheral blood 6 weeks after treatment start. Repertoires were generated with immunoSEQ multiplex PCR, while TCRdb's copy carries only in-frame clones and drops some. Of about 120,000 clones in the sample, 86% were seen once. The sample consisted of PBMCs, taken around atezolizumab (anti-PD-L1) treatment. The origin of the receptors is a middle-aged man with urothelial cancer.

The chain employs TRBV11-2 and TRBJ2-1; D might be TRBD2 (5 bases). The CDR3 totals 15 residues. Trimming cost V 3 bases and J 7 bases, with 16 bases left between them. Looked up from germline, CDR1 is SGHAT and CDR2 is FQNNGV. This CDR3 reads CASSFAAIEGNEQFF. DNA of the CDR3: TGTGCCAGCAGCTTCGCGGCCATCGAGGGAAATGAGCAGTTCTTC.

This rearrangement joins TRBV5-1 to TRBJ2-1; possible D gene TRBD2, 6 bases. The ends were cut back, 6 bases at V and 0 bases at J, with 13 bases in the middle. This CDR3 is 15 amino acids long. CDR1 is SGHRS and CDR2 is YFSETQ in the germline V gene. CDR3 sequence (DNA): TGCGCCAGCACGCGCGACGGGAGCTCCTACAATGAGCAGTTCTTC. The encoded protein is CASTRDGSSYNEQFF.

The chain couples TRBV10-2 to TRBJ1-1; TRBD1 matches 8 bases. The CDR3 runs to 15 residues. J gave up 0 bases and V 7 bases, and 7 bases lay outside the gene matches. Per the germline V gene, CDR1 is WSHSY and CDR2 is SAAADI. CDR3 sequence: CASKGQDRMNTEAFF. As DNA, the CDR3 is TGCGCCAGCAAGGGACAGGACAGAATGAACACTGAAGCTTTCTTT.

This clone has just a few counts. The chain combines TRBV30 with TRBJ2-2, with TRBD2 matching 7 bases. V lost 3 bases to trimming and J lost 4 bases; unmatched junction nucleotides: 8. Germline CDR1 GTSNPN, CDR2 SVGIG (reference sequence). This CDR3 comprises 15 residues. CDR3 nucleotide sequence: TGTGCCTGGAGAGCAGGACTAGTCGCCACCGGGGAGCTGTTTTTT. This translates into CAWRAGLVATGELFF.

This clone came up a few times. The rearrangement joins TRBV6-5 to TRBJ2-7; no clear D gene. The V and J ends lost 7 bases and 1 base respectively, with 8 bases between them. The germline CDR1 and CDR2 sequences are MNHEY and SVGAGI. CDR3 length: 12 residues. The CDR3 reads CASKSPSYEQYF. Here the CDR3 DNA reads TGTGCCAGCAAGAGCCCTTCCTACGAGCAGTACTTC.

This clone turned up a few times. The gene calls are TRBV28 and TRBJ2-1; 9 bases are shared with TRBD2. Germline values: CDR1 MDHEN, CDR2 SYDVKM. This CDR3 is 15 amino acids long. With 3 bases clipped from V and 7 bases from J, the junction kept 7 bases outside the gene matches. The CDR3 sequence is CASSFLAGGLNEQFF. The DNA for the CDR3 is TGTGCCAGCAGTTTCTTGGCGGGAGGGCTAAATGAGCAGTTCTTC.

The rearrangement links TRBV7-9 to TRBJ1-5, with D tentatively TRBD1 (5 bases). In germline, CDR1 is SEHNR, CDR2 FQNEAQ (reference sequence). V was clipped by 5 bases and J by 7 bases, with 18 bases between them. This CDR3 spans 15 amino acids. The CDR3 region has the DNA TGTGCCAGCAGCCGTTCAGCAGGGCAGGGACAGCCCCAGCATTTT. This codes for CASSRSAGQGQPQHF.

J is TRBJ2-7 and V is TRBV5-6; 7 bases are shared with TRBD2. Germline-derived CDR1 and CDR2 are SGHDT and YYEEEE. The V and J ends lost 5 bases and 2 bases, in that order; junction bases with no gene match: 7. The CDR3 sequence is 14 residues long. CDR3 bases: TGTGCCAGCAGGCCAGCGGGATGGGCCTACGAGCAGTACTTC. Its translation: CASRPAGWAYEQYF.

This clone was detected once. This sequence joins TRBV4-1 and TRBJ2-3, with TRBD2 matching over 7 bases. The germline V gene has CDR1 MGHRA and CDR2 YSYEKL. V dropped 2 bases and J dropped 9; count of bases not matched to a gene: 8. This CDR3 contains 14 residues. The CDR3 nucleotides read TGCGCCAGCAGCCAATATGTTGAGACTAGCACGCAGTATTTT. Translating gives CASSQYVETSTQYF.

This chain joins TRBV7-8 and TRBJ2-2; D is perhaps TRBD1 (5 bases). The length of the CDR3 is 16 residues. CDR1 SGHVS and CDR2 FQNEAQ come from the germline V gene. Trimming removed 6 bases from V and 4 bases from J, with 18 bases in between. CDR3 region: CASSQGSISVTGELFF. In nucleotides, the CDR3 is TGTGCCAGCAGTCAGGGTTCGATTTCAGTCACCGGGGAGCTGTTTTTT.

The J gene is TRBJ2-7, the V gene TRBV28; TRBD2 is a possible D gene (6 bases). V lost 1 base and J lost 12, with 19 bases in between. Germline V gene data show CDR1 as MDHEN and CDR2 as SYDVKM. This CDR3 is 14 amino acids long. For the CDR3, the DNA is TGTGCCAGCAGTTTATCCCCGGGGGTGACAATTCCGTACTTC. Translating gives CASSLSPGVTIPYF.

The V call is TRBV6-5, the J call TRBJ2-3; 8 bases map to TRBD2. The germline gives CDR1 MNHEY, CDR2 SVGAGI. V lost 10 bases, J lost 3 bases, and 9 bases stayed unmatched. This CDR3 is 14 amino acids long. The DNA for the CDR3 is TGTGCCATAACGGGGGGGAGAGCGACAGATACGCAGTATTTT. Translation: CAITGGRATDTQYF.

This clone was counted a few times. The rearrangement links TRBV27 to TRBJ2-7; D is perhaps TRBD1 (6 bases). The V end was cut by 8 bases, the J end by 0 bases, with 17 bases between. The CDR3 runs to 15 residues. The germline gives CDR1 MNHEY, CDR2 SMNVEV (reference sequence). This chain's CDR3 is CASHSGGERSYEQYF. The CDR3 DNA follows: TGTGCCAGCCATTCTGGGGGCGAACGCTCCTACGAGCAGTACTTC.

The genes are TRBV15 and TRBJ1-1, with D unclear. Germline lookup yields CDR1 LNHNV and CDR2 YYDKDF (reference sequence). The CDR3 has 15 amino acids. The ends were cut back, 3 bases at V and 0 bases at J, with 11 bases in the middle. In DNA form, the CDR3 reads TGTGCCACCAGCAGGATGAGAGGAATGAACACTGAAGCTTTCTTT. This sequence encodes CATSRMRGMNTEAFF.

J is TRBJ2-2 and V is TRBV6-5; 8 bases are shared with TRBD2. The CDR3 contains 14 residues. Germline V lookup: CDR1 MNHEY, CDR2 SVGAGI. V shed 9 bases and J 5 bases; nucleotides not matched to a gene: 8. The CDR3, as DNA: TGTGCCAGTTCAGGGACTAGACAAACCGGGGAGCTGTTTTTT. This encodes CASSGTRQTGELFF.

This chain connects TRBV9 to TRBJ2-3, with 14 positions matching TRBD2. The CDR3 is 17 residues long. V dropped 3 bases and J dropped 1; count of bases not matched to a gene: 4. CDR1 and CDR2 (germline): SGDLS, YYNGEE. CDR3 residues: CASSGLAGGLGTDTQYF. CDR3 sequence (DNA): TGTGCCAGCAGCGGACTAGCGGGAGGGCTTGGCACAGATACGCAGTATTTT.

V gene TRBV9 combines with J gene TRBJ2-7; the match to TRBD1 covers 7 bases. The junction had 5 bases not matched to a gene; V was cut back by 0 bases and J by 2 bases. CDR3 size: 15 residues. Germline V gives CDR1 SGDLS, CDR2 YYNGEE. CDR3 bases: TGTGCCAGCAGCGTAGCCGGGACAGCCACCTACGAGCAGTACTTC. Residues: CASSVAGTATYEQYF.

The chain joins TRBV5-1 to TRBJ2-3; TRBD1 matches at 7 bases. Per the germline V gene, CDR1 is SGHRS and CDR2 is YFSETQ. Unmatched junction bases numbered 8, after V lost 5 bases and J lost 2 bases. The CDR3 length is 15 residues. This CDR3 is CASRAGTAVTDTQYF. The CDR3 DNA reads TGCGCCAGCAGGGCCGGGACAGCAGTCACAGATACGCAGTATTTT.

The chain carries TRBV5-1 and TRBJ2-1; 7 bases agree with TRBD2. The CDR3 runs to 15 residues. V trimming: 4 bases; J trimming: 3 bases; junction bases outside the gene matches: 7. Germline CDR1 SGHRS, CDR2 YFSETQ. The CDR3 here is CASSTSGAGYNEQFF. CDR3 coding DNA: TGCGCCAGCAGCACCAGCGGGGCGGGCTACAATGAGCAGTTCTTC.

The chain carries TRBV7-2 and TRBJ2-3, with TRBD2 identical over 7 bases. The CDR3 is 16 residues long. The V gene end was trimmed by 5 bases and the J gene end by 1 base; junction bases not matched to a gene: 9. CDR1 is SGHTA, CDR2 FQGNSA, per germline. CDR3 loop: CASSPYLAGRTDTQYF. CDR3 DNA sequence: TGTGCCAGCAGCCCGTACTTAGCGGGTCGCACAGATACGCAGTATTTT.

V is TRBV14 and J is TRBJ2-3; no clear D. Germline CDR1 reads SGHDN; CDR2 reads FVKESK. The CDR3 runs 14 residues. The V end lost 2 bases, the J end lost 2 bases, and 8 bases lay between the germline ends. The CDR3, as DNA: TGTGCCAGCAGCCAACCCTCCTTCACAGATACGCAGTATTTT. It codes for CASSQPSFTDTQYF.

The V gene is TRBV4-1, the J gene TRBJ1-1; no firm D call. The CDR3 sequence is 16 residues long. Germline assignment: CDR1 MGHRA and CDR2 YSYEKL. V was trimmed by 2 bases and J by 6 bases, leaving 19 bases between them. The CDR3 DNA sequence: TGCGCCAGCAGCCAATTTGTAGTCGCGGGGTCCCCTGAAGCTTTCTTT. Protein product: CASSQFVVAGSPEAFF.

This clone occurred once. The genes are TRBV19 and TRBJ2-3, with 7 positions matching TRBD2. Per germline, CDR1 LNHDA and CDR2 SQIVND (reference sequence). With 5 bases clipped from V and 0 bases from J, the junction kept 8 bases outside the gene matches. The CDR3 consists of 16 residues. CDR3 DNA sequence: TGTGCCAGTAGTCCCCTAGCGGAAACTAGCACAGATACGCAGTATTTT. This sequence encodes CASSPLAETSTDTQYF.

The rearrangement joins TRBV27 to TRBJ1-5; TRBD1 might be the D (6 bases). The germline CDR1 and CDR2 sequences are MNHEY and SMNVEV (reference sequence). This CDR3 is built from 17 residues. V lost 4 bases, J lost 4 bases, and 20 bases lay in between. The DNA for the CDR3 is TGTGCCAGCAGTTCATCCTCCACAGGGAGTTTTAATCAGCCCCAGCATTTT. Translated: CASSSSSTGSFNQPQHF.

The CDR3 DNA follows: TGTGCCAGCAGCCAAGGGGACAGGTTCATCAACTCCTACGAGCAGTACTTC. Encoded protein: CASSQGDRFINSYEQYF. This chain links TRBV4-2 with TRBJ2-7; 8 bases fit TRBD1. Germline V gives CDR1 LGHNA, CDR2 YNFKEQ. The CDR3 runs 17 residues. Trimming at V came to 1 base and at J to 0 bases, leaving 8 bases not matched to a gene.